This record looks at one T cell receptor beta chain sequence and its context. Its antigen remains unknown. Healthy donors had no documented immune events, such as infections, while sampled. With 7 bases removed from V and 5 bases from J, the gap between germline ends came to 14 bases. The CDR3 totals 13 residues. The sample comes from a study of identifying expanded T cells in peripheral blood. Whole-study results and caveats: Roughly 1.1 clones differed between technical replicates, versus around 15 and 18 over time. Variance in clone template counts between roughly two-week samples significantly increased with total template count across all healthy donors.

Data came from immunoSEQ multiplex PCR; TCRdb stores just in-frame clones and leaves some out. The sample contains about 53,000 clones, approximately 80% of which appear only once. The clonotype originates from a person aged 18-70 years in good health. The gene calls are TRBV23-1 and TRBJ2-5; D possibly corresponds to TRBD2 (6 bases). Being an ORF, TRBV23-1 has a function that is uncertain. Sequenced material: blood. This CDR3 reads CASIPGLVETQYF. In nucleotides, the CDR3 is TGCGCCAGCATCCCGGGACTCGTCGAGACCCAGTACTTC.